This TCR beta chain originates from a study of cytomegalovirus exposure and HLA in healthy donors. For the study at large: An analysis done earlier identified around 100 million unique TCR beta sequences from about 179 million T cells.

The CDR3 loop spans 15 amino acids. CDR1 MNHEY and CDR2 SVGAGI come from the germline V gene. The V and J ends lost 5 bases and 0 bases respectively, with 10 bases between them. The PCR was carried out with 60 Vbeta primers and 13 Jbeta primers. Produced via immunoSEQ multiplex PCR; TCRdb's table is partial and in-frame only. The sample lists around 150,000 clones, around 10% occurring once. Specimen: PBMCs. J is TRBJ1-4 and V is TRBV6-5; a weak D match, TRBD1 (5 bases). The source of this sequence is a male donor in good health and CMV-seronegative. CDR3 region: CASSTGPATNEKLFF. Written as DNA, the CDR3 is TGTGCCAGCAGTACAGGTCCTGCAACTAATGAAAAACTGTTTTTT.